Each of the 27 T cell receptor beta chains below was sequenced from the same sample in a study of blood T cell repertoires in COVID-19. Only in-frame clones appear in the TCRdb table, and some are missing; sequencing was by immunoSEQ multiplex PCR. Of 95,000 to 110,000 clones in the sample, 90% to 95% were seen once. The material sequenced was peripheral blood. These receptors all stem from a woman in her thirties with acute or convalescent COVID-19.

The V and J genes are TRBV6-6 and TRBJ2-6, with 7 bases identical to TRBD1. V lost 3 bases and J lost 3; bases outside the gene matches: 5. This CDR3 contains 16 residues. Germline V CDR1 and CDR2: MNHNY, SVGAGI (reference sequence). CDR3 DNA: TGTGCCAGCAGTTATAACAGGGGCTTTGGGGCCAACGTCCTGACTTTC. This gives the protein CASSYNRGFGANVLTF.

V gene TRBV5-6 combines with J gene TRBJ2-3; D might be TRBD1 (5 bases). The V end lost 3 bases, the J end lost 2 bases, and 13 bases lay between the germline ends. The CDR3 contains 15 residues. The V gene's germline CDR1 is SGHDT and CDR2 YYEEEE. Here the CDR3 reads CASSSGHLVTDTQYF. The CDR3 DNA reads as TGTGCCAGCAGCTCAGGACACCTAGTCACAGATACGCAGTATTTT.

This clone came up a few times. The V call is TRBV5-8, the J call TRBJ2-3; a weak D match, TRBD1 (5 bases). CDR1 is SGHTS, CDR2 YDEGEE, per germline. V was clipped by 3 bases and J by 4 bases, with 21 bases between them. This CDR3 has 17 amino acids. The CDR3: CASSSKPTVQRSDTQYF. In DNA, the CDR3 is TGTGCCAGCAGCTCCAAACCGACAGTCCAACGCTCAGATACGCAGTATTTT.

The chain joins TRBV14 to TRBJ2-1; 8 bases agree with TRBD2. The CDR3 is made up of 16 amino acids. V lost 4 bases, J lost 1 base, and 6 bases stayed unmatched. Germline V gene lookup returns CDR1 SGHDN and CDR2 FVKESK. This CDR3 is CASSPYSGISYNEQFF. The CDR3 DNA reads TGTGCCAGCAGCCCCTATAGCGGGATATCCTACAATGAGCAGTTCTTC.

The CDR3 DNA is TGTGCCAGCAGCTTAGTTCAGGGCGCAAACTATGGCTACACCTTC. Translating gives CASSLVQGANYGYTF. The genes are TRBV11-2 and TRBJ1-2, with D tentatively TRBD1 (5 bases). This CDR3 region has 15 residues. Trimming stripped 1 base from V and 2 bases from J, with 11 bases between. Germline-derived CDR1 and CDR2 are SGHAT and FQNNGV.

The chain employs TRBV14 and TRBJ2-3; 8 bases agree with TRBD2. V lost 5 bases to trimming and J lost 3 bases; unmatched junction nucleotides: 7. Germline V gene sequence: CDR1 SGHDN, CDR2 FVKESK. The CDR3 runs 15 residues. The CDR3 loop is CASSSYSGITDTQYF. The CDR3 region has the DNA TGTGCCAGCAGCTCATATAGCGGGATAACAGATACGCAGTATTTT.

The rearrangement joins TRBV28 to TRBJ2-3, with 8 bases fitting TRBD2. The V gene's germline CDR1 is MDHEN and CDR2 SYDVKM. The CDR3 spans 14 residues. Unmatched junction bases numbered 4, after V lost 7 bases and J lost 1 base. The CDR3 region has the DNA TGTGCCAGCAACATGCGGGGGGGCACAGATACGCAGTATTTT. Its translation is CASNMRGGTDTQYF. The variable domain in full, completed from reference TRBV28 and TRBJ2-3, reads DVKVTQSSRYLVKRTGEKVFLECVQDMDHENMFWYRQDPGLGLRLIYFSYDVKMKEKGDIPEGYSVSREKKERFSLILESASTNQTSMYLCASNMRGGTDTQYFGPGTRLTVL.

This clone was seen just once. The chain couples TRBV19 to TRBJ1-5; 11 bases are shared with TRBD1. From germline, CDR1 is LNHDA and CDR2 SQIVND (reference sequence). Unmatched junction bases numbered 8, after V lost 5 bases and J lost 2 bases. There are 17 residues in the CDR3. The CDR3 DNA reads TGTGCCAGTAGTTTTGGGGCGGGACAGGGGGGCAATCAGCCCCAGCATTTT. Translating gives CASSFGAGQGGNQPQHF.

The gene calls are TRBV6-5 and TRBJ1-1; 7 nucleotides line up with TRBD1. The CDR3 sequence is 15 residues long. Per the germline V gene, CDR1 is MNHEY and CDR2 is SVGAGI. V trimming: 6 bases; J trimming: 0 bases; junction bases outside the gene matches: 7. The CDR3 loop is CASRRPGQMNTEAFF. In DNA form, the CDR3 reads TGTGCCAGCAGGCGCCCGGGACAGATGAACACTGAAGCTTTCTTT.

The CDR3 nucleotides are TGTGCCAGCAGCACGGACAGGGCAGAGCCCCAGCATTTT. It specifies CASSTDRAEPQHF. This chain joins TRBV7-2 and TRBJ1-5, with 8 bases fitting TRBD1. CDR1 is SGHTA and CDR2 is FQGNSA in the germline V gene. CDR3 length equals 13 residues. The ends lost 5 bases at V and 8 bases at J; junction bases unmatched: 5.

The CDR3: CASSQERALAEETQYF. The CDR3, as DNA: TGTGCCAGCAGCCAAGAGAGGGCACTAGCGGAAGAGACCCAGTACTTC. This chain links TRBV3-1 (or the pseudogene TRBV3-2) with TRBJ2-5; TRBD2 matches 8 bases. V shed 0 bases, J shed 3 bases, and the junction held 6 bases outside the gene matches. CDR3 length equals 16 residues. Germline values: CDR1 LGHDT, CDR2 YNNKEL (reference sequence).

This clone appeared once. The genes are TRBV9 and TRBJ2-7, with D hard to call. In germline, CDR1 is SGDLS, CDR2 YYNGEE. V shed 0 bases and J shed 7 bases, with 14 bases lying between them. There are 14 residues in the CDR3. CDR3 DNA sequence: TGTGCCAGCAGCGTAGCGCCCACCCCGAGGGAGCAGTACTTC. This translates into CASSVAPTPREQYF.

This clone is a singleton in its sample. V and J are TRBV7-2 and TRBJ2-5, with 8 bases aligning to TRBD1. Germline CDR1 is SGHTA and CDR2 is FQGNSA. The CDR3 totals 16 residues. The ends lost 5 bases at V and 2 bases at J; junction bases unmatched: 10. This CDR3 reads CASSLSRTGPQETQYF. The CDR3 coding sequence is TGTGCCAGCAGCCTATCACGGACAGGGCCGCAAGAGACCCAGTACTTC.

This chain links TRBV6-1 with TRBJ1-3, with D hard to call. The V gene lost 2 bases and the J gene lost 0 bases, with 8 bases spanning the gap. CDR3 length: 15 amino acids. Germline CDR1 MNHNS, CDR2 SASEGT. For the CDR3, the DNA is TGTGCCAGCAGTGAAATAGCCGGCTCTGGAAACACCATATATTTT. As protein: CASSEIAGSGNTIYF.

The chain is built from TRBV28 and TRBJ2-7; 7 bases fit TRBD1. Looked up from germline, CDR1 is MDHEN and CDR2 is SYDVKM. V shed 6 bases, J shed 3 bases, and the junction held 11 bases outside the gene matches. This CDR3 spans 15 amino acids. DNA for the CDR3: TGTGCCAGCAGGCAAACCGGGACAGCCAACTACGAGCAGTACTTC. Translation: CASRQTGTANYEQYF.

The chain has TRBV2 and TRBJ2-5, with 8 nucleotides matching TRBD1. Germline V CDR1 and CDR2: SNHLY, FYNNEI. CDR3 length: 15 amino acids. V was clipped by 4 bases and J by 2 bases; unmatched bases: 6. The DNA for the CDR3 is TGTGCCAGCAGTGGAGGACAGGGACGTCAAGAGACCCAGTACTTC. Its protein product is CASSGGQGRQETQYF. Drawing the rest from reference TRBV2 and TRBJ2-5, the complete variable domain is EPEVTQTPSHQVTQMGQEVILRCVPISNHLYFYWYRQILGQKVEFLVSFYNNEISEKSEIFDDQFSVERPDGSNFTLKIRSTKLEDSAMYFCASSGGQGRQETQYFGPGTRLLVL.

The chain has TRBV28 and TRBJ2-1; D is possibly TRBD2 (7 bases). Germline CDR1 is MDHEN and CDR2 is SYDVKM. Trimming removed 3 bases from V and 8 bases from J, with 17 bases in between. The CDR3 has 15 residues. The CDR3 bases are TGTGCCAGCAGTTTGTGGGAGCGGGACACCGATGAGCAGTTCTTC. Translated, it gives CASSLWERDTDEQFF.

The V gene is TRBV7-9, the J gene TRBJ2-1; the D gene is possibly TRBD2 (6 bases). Germline V gives CDR1 SEHNR, CDR2 FQNEAQ (reference sequence). Trimming took off 5 bases at V and 0 bases at J, with 20 bases between the two ends. The CDR3 spans 18 residues. The CDR3 coding sequence is TGTGCCAGCAGCCCCATTCTCGCGGGACCGAGCTCCTACAATGAGCAGTTCTTC. Its translation is CASSPILAGPSSYNEQFF.

The chain uses TRBV29-1 and TRBJ2-7; TRBD2 agrees at 7 bases. Germline CDR1 reads SQVTM; CDR2 reads ANQGSEA. This CDR3 has 14 amino acids. Germline trimming cut 4 bases from V and 7 bases from J; bases unmatched to any gene: 13. CDR3 nucleotides: TGCAGCGTTGTTTTTCTATTGGGGGAGGGAGAGCAGTACTTC. Its translation: CSVVFLLGEGEQYF.

The J gene is TRBJ1-1, the V gene TRBV6-6; the D gene is possibly TRBD1 (6 bases). Germline CDR1 is MNHNY and CDR2 is SVGAGI (reference sequence). The CDR3 extends over 15 amino acids. The V end was cut by 4 bases, the J end by 3 bases, with 15 bases between. CDR3 in amino acids: CASSSFTGYYTEAFF. CDR3 DNA: TGTGCCAGCAGTTCGTTTACAGGGTATTACACTGAAGCTTTCTTT.

The V gene is TRBV28, the J gene TRBJ1-2; D unclear. The CDR3 runs to 11 residues. Germline-derived CDR1 and CDR2 are MDHEN and SYDVKM. Trimming left V 2 bases short and J 9 bases short, with 7 bases between. This CDR3 reads CASSLMRSYTF. As DNA, the CDR3 is TGTGCCAGCAGTTTAATGAGGAGCTACACCTTC.

The chain recombines TRBV19 with TRBJ1-1; TRBD1 aligns across 8 bases. With V trimmed by 1 base and J by 2 bases, 6 bases remained unmatched. The V gene's germline CDR1 is LNHDA and CDR2 SQIVND (reference sequence). The CDR3 sequence is 16 residues long. This CDR3 reads CASSIVAGGGNTEAFF. Written as DNA, the CDR3 is TGTGCCAGTAGTATAGTAGCAGGGGGCGGAAACACTGAAGCTTTCTTT.

This clone was picked up a small number of times. The chain employs TRBV28 and TRBJ1-1; D remains unclear. The ends were cut back, 1 base at V and 6 bases at J, with 6 bases in the middle. Germline V gene sequence: CDR1 MDHEN, CDR2 SYDVKM. This CDR3 region has 12 residues. This CDR3 reads CASSLSSAEAFF. The CDR3 nucleotides read TGTGCCAGCAGTTTATCTTCAGCTGAAGCTTTCTTT.

The chain has TRBV28 and TRBJ2-7, with 7 positions matching TRBD1. V lost 4 bases, J lost 3 bases, and 6 bases stayed unmatched. Germline assignment: CDR1 MDHEN and CDR2 SYDVKM. This CDR3 spans 14 amino acids. The CDR3 loop is CASSSTRQGYEQYF. In DNA, the CDR3 is TGTGCCAGCAGTTCCACTCGACAGGGCTACGAGCAGTACTTC.

The gene calls are TRBV6-5 and TRBJ1-1; maybe TRBD1 (6 bases). Trimming took off 0 bases at V and 6 bases at J, with 14 bases between the two ends. The CDR3 is 15 amino acids. CDR1 is MNHEY and CDR2 is SVGAGI in the germline V gene. Here the CDR3 reads CASSYSGQGSAEAFF. The CDR3 nucleotides read TGTGCCAGCAGTTACTCGGGGCAGGGGTCGGCTGAAGCTTTCTTT.

The rearrangement uses TRBV5-8 and TRBJ1-5; D may be TRBD1 (6 bases). Trimming shortened V by 0 bases and J by 5 bases, and 15 bases separated the two germline ends. Germline loops: CDR1 SGHTS, CDR2 YDEGEE. The CDR3 consists of 16 residues. This CDR3 is CASSLALGRGDQPQHF. CDR3 sequence (DNA): TGTGCCAGCAGCTTGGCCCTGGGCAGGGGCGATCAGCCCCAGCATTTT.

The genes are TRBV5-4 and TRBJ1-2; tentatively, D is TRBD1 (5 bases). The CDR3 has 15 amino acids. V lost 0 bases and J lost 5, with 14 bases in between. Germline CDR1 is SGHNT and CDR2 is YYREEE (reference sequence). CDR3 bases: TGTGCCAGCAGCTTGGAATCAGGGATGAGTTATGGCTACACCTTC. It encodes CASSLESGMSYGYTF.